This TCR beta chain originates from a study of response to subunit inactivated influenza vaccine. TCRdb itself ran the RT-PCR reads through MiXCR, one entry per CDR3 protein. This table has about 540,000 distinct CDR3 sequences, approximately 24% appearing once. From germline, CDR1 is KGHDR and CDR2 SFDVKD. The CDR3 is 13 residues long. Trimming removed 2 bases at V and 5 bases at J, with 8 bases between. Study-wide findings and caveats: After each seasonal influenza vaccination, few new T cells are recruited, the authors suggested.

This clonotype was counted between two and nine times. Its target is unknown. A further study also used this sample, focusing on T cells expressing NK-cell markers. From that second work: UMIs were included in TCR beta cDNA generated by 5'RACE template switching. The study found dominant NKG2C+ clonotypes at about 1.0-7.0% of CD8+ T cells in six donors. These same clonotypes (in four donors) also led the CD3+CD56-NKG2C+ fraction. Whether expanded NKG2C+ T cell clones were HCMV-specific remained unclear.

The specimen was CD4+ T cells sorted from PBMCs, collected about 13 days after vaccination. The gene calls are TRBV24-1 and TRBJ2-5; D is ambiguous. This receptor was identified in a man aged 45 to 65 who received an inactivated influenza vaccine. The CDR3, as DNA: TGTGCCACCAGTGATTGGCCCGGGGAGACCCAGTACTTC. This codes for CATSDWPGETQYF.